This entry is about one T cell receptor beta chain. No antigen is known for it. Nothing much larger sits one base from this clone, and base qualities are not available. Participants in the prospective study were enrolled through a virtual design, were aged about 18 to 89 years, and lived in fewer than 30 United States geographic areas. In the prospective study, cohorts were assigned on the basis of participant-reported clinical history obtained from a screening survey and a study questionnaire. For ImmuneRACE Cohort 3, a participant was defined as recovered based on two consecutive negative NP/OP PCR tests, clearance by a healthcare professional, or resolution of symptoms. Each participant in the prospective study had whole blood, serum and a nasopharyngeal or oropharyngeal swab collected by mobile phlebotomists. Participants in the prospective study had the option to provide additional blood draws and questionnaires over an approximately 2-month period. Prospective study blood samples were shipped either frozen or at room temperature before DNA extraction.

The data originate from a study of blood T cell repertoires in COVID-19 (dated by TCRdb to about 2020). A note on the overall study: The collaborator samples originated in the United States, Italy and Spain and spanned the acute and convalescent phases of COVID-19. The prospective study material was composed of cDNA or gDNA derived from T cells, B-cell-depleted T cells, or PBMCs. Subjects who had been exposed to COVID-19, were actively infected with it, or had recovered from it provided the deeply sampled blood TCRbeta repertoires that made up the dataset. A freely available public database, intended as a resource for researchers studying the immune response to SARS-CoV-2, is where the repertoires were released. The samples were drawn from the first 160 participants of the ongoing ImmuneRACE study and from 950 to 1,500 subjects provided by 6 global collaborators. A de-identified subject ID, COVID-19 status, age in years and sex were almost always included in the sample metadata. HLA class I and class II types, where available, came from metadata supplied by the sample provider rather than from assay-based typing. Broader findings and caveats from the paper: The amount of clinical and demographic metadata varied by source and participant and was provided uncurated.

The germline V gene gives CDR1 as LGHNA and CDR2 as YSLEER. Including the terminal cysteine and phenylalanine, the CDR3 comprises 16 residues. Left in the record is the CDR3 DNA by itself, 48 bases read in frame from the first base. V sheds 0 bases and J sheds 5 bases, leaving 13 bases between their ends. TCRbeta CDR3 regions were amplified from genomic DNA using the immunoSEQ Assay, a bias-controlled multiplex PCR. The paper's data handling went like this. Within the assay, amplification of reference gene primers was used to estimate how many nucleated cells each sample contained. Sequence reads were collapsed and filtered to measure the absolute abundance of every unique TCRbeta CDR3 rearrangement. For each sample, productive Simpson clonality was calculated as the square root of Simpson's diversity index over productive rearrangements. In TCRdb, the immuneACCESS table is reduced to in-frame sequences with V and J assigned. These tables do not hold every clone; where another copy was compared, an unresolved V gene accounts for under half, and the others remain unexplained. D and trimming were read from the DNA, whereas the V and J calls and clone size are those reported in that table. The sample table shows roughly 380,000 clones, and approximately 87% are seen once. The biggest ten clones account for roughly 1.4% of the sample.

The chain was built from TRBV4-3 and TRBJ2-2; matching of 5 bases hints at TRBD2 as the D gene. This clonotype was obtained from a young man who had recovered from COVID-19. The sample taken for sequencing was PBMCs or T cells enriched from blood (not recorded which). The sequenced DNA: TGCGCCAGCAGCCAAGATCGGGCTAGCTGGACCGGGGAGCTGTTTTTT. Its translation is CASSQDRASWTGELFF.